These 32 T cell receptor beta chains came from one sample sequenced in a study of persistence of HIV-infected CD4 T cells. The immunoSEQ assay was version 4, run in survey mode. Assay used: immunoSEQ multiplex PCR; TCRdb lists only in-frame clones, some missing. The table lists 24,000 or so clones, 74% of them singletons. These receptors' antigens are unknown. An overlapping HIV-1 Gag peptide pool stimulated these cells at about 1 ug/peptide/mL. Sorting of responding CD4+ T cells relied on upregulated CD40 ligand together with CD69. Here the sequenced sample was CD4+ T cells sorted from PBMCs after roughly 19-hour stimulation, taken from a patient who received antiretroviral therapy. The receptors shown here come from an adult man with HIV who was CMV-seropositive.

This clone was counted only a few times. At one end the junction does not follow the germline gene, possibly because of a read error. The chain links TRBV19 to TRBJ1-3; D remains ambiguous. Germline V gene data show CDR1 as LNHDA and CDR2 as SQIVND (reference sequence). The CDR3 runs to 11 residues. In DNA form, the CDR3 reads TGTGCCAGTAGTCTAGACGGCCTGGGATATTTT. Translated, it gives CASSLDGLGYF.

For the CDR3, the DNA is TGCGCCAGCAGCCAGGGAAGGCAGGGAGGGGAAAAACTGTTTTTT. It is translated as CASSQGRQGGEKLFF. The chain carries TRBV4-1 and TRBJ1-4, with TRBD1 as a possible D gene (5 bases). Germline V gene lookup returns CDR1 MGHRA and CDR2 YSYEKL. There are 15 residues in the CDR3. V was pared by 3 bases and J by 8 bases, with 16 bases between.

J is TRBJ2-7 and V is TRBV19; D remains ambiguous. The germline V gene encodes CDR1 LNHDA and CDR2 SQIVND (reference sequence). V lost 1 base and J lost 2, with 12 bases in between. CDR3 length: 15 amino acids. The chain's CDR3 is CASSIASGRTYEQYF. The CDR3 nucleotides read TGTGCCAGTAGTATAGCCTCCGGCCGAACCTACGAGCAGTACTTC.

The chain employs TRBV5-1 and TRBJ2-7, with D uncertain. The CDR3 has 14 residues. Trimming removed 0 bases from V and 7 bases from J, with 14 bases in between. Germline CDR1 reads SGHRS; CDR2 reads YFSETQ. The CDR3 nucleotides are TGCGCCAGCAGCTTGGCCAAGGGCAGGAGTGAGCAGTACTTC. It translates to CASSLAKGRSEQYF. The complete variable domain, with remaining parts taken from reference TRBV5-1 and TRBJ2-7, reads KAGVTQTPRYLIKTRGQQVTLSCSPISGHRSVSWYQQTPGQGLQFLFEYFSETQRNKGNFPGRFSGRQFSNSRSEMNVSTLELGDSALYLCASSLAKGRSEQYFGPGTRLTVT.

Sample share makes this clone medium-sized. This chain's CDR3 is CASSEWGARLLNHNSPLHF. The CDR3 DNA reads TGTGCCAGCAGTGAATGGGGGGCTAGGCTGCTAAACCATAATTCACCCCTCCACTTT. The gene calls are TRBV6-1 and TRBJ1-6; possibly TRBD1 for D (6 bases). V shed 2 bases and J shed 5 bases, with 22 bases lying between them. CDR1 MNHNS and CDR2 SASEGT come from the germline V gene. The CDR3 sequence is 19 residues long.

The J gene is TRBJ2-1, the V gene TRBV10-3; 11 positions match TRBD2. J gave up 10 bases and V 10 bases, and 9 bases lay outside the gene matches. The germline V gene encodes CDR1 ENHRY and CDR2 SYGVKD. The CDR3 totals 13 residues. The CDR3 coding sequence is TGTGCCACCCGGGGTAGCGGGGGGGTAGAGCAGTTCTTC. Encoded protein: CATRGSGGVEQFF.

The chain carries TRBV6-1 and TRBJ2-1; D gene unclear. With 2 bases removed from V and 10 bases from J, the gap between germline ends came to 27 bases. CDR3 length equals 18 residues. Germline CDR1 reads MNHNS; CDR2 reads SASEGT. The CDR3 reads CASSEQGLYGYPFGEQFF. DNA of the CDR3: TGTGCCAGCAGTGAACAAGGGCTCTACGGCTATCCCTTTGGCGAGCAGTTCTTC.

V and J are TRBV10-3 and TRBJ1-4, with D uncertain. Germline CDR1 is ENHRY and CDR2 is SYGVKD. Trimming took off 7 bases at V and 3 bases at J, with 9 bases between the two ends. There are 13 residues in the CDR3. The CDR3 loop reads CAITSSANEKLFF. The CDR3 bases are TGTGCCATCACATCTTCGGCTAATGAAAAACTGTTTTTT.

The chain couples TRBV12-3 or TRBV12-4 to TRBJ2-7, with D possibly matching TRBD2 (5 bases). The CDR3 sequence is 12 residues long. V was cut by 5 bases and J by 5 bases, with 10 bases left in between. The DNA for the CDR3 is TGTGCCAGCAGTCGGGGTACCCACGAGCAGTACTTC. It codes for CASSRGTHEQYF.

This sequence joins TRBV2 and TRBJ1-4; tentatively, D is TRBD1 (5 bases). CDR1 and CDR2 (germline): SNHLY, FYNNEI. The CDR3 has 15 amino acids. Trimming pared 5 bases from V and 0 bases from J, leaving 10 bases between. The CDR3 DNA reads TGTGCCAGCAGTCCGCGGGGGGCAACTAATGAAAAACTGTTTTTT. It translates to CASSPRGATNEKLFF.

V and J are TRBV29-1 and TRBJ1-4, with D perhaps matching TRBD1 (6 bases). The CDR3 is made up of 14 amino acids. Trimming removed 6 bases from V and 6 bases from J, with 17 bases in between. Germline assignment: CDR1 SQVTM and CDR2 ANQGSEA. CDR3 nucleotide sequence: TGCAGCGTCGCCCCCTCAGGGGAGGATGAAAAACTGTTTTTT. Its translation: CSVAPSGEDEKLFF.

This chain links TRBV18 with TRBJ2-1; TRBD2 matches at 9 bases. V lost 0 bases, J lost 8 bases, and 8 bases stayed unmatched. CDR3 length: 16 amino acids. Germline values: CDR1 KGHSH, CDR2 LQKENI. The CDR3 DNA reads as TGTGCCAGCTCACCACCTGGGCGGGGGGGCCTCGATGAGCAGTTCTTC. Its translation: CASSPPGRGGLDEQFF.

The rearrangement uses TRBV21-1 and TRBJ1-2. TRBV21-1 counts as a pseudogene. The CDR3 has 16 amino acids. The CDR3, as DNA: TGTGCCAGCAGCAAAAGGAAGAGAAAAAATAACTATGGCTACACCTTC. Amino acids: CASSKRKRKNNYGYTF.

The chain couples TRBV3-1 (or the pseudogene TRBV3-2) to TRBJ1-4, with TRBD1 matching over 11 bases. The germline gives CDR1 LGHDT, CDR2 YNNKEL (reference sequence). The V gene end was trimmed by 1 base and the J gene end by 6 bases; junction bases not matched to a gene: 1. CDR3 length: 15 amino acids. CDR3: CASSQGTGGYEKLFF. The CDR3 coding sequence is TGTGCCAGCAGCCAAGGGACAGGGGGCTATGAAAAACTGTTTTTT.

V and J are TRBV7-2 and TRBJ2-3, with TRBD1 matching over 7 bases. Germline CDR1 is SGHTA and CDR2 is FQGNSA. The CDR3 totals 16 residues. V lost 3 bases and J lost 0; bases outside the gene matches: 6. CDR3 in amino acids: CASSFRWTGSTDTQYF. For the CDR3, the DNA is TGTGCCAGCAGCTTTCGTTGGACAGGCAGCACAGATACGCAGTATTTT.

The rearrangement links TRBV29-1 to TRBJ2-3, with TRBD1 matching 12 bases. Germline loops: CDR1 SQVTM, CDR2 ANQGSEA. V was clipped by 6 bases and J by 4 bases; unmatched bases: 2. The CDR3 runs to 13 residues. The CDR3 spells CSVGTGGADTQYF. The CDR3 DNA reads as TGCAGCGTAGGGACAGGGGGCGCAGATACGCAGTATTTT.

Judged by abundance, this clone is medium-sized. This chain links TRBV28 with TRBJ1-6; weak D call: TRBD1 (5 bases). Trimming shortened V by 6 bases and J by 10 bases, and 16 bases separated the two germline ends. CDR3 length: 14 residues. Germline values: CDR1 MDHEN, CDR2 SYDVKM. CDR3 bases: TGTGCCAGCAGATACGCCAGGGACGAGTCACCCCTCCACTTT. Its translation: CASRYARDESPLHF.

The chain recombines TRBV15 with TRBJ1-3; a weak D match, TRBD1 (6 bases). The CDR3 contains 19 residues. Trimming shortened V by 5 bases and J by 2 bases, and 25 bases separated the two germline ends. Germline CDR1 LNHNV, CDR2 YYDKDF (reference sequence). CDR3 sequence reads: CATSSRPTRGGVAGNTIYF. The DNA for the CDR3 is TGTGCCACCAGCTCCAGGCCCACCCGCGGGGGCGTTGCTGGAAACACCATATATTTT.

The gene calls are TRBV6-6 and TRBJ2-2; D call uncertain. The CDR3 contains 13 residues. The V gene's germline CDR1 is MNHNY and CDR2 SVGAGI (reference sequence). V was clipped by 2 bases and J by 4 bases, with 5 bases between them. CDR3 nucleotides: TGTGCCAGCAGTTACGAGAGCACCGGGGAGCTGTTTTTT. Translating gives CASSYESTGELFF.

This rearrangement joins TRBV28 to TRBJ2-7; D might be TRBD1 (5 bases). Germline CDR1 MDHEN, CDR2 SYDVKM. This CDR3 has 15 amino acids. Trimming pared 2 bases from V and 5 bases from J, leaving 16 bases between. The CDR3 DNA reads TGTGCCAGCAGTTTAGACGTTATGGGGCCCCACGAGCAGTACTTC. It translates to CASSLDVMGPHEQYF.

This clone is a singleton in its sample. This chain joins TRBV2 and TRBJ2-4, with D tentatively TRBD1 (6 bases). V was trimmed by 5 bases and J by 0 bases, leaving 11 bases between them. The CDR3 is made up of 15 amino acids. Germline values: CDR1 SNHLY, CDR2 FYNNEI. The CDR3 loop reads CASSWTDLAKNIQYF. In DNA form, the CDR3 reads TGTGCCAGCAGTTGGACAGATCTAGCCAAAAACATTCAGTACTTC.

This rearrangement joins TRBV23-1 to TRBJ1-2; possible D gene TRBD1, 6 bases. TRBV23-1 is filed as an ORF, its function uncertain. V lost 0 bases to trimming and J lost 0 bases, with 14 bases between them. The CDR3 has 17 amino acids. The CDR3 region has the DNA TGCGCCAGCAGTCAATCATTTCGGGGGGCCGCTAACTATGGCTACACCTTC. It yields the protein CASSQSFRGAANYGYTF.

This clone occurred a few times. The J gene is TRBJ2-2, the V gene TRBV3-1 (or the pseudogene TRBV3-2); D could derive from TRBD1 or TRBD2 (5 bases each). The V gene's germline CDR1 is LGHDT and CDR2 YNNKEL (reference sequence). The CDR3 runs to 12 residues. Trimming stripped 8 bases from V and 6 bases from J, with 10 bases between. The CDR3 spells CASGTVAGELFF. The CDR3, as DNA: TGTGCCAGCGGGACCGTGGCCGGGGAGCTGTTTTTT.

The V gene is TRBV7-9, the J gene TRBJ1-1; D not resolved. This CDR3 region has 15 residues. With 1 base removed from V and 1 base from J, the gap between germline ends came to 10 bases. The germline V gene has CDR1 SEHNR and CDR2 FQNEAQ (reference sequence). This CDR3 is CASSLVGSKNTEAFF. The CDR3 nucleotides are TGTGCCAGCAGCTTAGTGGGGAGCAAGAACACTGAAGCTTTCTTT.

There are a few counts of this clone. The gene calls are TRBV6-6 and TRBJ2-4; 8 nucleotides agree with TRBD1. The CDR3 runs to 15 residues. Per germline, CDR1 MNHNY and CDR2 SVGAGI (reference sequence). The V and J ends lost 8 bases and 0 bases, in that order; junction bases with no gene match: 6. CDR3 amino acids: CASCPGGLAKNIQYF. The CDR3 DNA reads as TGTGCCAGCTGCCCAGGGGGCCTAGCCAAAAACATTCAGTACTTC.

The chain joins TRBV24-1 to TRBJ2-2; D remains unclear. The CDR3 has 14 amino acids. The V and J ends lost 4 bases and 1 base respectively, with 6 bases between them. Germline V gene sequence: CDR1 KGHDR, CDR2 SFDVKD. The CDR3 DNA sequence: TGTGCCACCAGTGACGGGTGGAACACCGGGGAGCTGTTTTTT. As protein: CATSDGWNTGELFF.

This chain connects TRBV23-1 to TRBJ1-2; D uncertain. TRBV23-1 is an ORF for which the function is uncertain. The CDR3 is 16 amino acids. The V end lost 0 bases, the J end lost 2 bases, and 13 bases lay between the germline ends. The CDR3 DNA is TGCGCCAGCAGTCAATCGTACCGCGGCAGAAACTATGGCTACACCTTC. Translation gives CASSQSYRGRNYGYTF.

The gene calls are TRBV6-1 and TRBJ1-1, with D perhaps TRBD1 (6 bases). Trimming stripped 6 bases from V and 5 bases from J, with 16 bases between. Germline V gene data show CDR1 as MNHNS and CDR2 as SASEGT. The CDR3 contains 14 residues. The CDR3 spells CASSYGSGDTEAFF. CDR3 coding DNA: TGTGCCAGCAGCTACGGGTCAGGGGATACTGAAGCTTTCTTT.

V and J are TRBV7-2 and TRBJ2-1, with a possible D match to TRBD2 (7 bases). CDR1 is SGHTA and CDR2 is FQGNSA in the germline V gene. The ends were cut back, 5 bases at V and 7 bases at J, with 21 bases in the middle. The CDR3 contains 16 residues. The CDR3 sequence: CASSQKPGGPQNEQFF. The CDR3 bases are TGTGCCAGCAGCCAAAAACCCGGGGGGCCCCAGAATGAGCAGTTCTTC.

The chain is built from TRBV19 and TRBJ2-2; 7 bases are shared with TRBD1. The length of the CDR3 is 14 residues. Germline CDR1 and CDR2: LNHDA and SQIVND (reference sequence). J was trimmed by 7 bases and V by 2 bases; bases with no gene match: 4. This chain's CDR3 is CASSIQDRRGELFF. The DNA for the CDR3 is TGTGCCAGTAGTATACAGGACAGGCGCGGGGAGCTGTTTTTT. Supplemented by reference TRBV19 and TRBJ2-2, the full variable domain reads DGGITQSPKYLFRKEGQNVTLSCEQNLNHDAMYWYRQDPGQGLRLIYYSQIVNDFQKGDIAEGYSVSREKKESFPLTVTSAQKNPTAFYLCASSIQDRRGELFFGEGSRLTVL.

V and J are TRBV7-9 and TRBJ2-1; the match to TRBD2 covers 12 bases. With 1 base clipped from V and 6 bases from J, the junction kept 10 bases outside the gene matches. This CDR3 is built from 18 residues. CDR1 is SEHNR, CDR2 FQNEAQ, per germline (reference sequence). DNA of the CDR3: TGTGCCAGCAGCTTAGTCCTGGCTAGCGGGGGGGCCTCCAATGAGCAGTTCTTC. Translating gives CASSLVLASGGASNEQFF.

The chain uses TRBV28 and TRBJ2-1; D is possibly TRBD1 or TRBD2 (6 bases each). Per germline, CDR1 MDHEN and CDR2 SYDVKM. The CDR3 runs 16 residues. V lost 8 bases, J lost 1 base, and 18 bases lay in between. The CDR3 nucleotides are TGTGCCAGCCACTCCCGGGGGCCGCATTCCTACAATGAGCAGTTCTTC. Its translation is CASHSRGPHSYNEQFF.